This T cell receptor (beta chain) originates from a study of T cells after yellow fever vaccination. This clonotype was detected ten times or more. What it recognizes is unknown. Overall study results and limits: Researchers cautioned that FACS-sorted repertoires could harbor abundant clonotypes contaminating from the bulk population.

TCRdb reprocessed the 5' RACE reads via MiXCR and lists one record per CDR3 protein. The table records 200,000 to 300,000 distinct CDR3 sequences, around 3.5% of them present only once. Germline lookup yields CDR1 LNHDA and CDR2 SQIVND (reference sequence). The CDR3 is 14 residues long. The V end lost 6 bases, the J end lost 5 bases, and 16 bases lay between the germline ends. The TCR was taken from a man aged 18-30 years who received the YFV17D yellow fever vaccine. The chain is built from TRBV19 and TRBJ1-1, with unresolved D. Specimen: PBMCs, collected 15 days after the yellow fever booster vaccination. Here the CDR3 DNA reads TGTGCCAGTAGCACCATATACCTGGGGACTGAAGCTTTCTTT. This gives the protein CASSTIYLGTEAFF.